Given below is one T cell receptor beta chain in context. What it binds is unknown. Both 60 Vbeta primers and 13 Jbeta primers went into the PCR. Data came from immunoSEQ multiplex PCR; TCRdb stores just in-frame clones and leaves some out. The table includes more than 85,000 clones, 76% detected once. The data belong to a study of cytomegalovirus exposure and HLA in healthy donors. Study-level information: In an early release, HLA-typed donors contributed 80 million to 95 million unique TCR sequences.

V was cut by 3 bases and J by 5 bases, with 4 bases left in between. Germline CDR1 and CDR2: SGHTA and FQGNSA. This CDR3 has 11 amino acids. Study-wide findings and caveats: Most subjects had HLA-A and HLA-B alleles reportedly predicted accurately by TCR beta sequences. Researchers had no immune exposure information except CMV serostatus available. One variant, a missense change in DCLRE1C, was linked in a later analysis to TCR beta V- and J-gene trimming.

This receptor was identified in a man in his forties in good health and CMV-seronegative. The sequencing sample was made of PBMCs. This rearrangement joins TRBV7-2 to TRBJ1-2, with no clear D. This CDR3 is CASSFLYGYTF. The CDR3 DNA is TGTGCCAGCAGCTTCCTTTATGGCTACACCTTC.